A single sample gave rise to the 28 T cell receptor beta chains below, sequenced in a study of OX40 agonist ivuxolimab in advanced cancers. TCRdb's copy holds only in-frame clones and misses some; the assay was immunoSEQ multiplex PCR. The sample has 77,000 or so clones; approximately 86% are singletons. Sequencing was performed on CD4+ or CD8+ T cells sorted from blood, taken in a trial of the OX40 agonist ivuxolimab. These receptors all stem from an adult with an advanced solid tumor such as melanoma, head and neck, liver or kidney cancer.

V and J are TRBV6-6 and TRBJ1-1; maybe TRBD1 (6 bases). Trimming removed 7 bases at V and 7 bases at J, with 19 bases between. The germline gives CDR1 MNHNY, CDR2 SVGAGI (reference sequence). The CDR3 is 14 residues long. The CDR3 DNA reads TGTGCCAGCACCGTGATGGGGGCGGAGAGTGAAGCTTTCTTT. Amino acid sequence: CASTVMGAESEAFF.

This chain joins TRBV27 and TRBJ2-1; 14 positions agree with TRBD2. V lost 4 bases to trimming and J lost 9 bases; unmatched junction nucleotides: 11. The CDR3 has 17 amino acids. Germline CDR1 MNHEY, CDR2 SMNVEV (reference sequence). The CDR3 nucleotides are TGTGCCAGCAGTTCAGCCCGGGGACTAGCGGGAGTAAGTGAGCAGTTCTTC. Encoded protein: CASSSARGLAGVSEQFF.

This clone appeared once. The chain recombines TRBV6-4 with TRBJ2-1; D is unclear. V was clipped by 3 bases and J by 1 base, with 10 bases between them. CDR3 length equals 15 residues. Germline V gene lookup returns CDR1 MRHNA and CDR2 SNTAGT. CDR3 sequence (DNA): TGTGCCAGCAGTGAAAGAGAAAGGTCCTACAATGAGCAGTTCTTC. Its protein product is CASSERERSYNEQFF.

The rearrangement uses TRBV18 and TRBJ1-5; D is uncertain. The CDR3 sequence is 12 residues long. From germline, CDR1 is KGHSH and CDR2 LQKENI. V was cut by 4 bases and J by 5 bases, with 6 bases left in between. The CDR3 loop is CASSLGHQPQHF. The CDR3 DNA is TGTGCCAGCTCACTGGGTCATCAGCCCCAGCATTTT.

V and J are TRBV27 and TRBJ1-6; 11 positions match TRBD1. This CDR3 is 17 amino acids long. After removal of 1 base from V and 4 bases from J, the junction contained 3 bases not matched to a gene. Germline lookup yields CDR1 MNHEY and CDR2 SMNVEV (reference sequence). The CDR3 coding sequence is TGTGCCAGCAGTTTATTCGGACAGGGGGCTTATAATTCACCCCTCCACTTT. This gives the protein CASSLFGQGAYNSPLHF.

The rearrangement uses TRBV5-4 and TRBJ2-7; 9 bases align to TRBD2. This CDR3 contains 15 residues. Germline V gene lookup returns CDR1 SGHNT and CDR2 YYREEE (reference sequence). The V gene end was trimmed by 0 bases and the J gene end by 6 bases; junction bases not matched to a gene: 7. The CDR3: CASSLGGLAGPEQYF. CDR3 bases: TGTGCCAGCAGCTTGGGGGGGCTAGCGGGGCCCGAGCAGTACTTC.

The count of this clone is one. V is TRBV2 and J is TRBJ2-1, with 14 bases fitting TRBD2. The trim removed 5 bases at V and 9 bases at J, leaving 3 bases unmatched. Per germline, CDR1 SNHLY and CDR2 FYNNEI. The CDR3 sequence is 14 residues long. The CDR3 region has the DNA TGTGCCAGCAGTCCGGGACTAGCGGGAGTTGAGCAGTTCTTC. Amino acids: CASSPGLAGVEQFF.

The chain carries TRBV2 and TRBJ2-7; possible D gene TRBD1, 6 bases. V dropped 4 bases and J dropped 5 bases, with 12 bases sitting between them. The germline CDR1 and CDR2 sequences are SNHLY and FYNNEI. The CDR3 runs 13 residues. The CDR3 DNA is TGTGCCAGCAGTGGGCAGGGGTTCAACGAGCAGTACTTC. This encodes CASSGQGFNEQYF.

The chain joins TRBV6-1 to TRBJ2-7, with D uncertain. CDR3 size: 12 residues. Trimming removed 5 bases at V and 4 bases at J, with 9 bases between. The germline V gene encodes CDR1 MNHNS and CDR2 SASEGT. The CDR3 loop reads CASSLPPYEQYF. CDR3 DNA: TGTGCCAGCAGTTTGCCTCCTTACGAGCAGTACTTC.

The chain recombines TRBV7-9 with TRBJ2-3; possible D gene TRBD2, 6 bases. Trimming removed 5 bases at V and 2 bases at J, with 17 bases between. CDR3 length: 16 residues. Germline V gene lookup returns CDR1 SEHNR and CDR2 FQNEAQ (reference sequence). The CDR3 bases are TGTGCCAGCAGCGCTCAGGCGGGGCTTCCCACAGATACGCAGTATTTT. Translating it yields CASSAQAGLPTDTQYF. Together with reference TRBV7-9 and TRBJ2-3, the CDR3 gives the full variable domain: DTGVSQNPRHKITKRGQNVTFRCDPISEHNRLYWYRQTLGQGPEFLTYFQNEAQLEKSRLLSDRFSAERPKGSFSTLEIQRTEQGDSAMYLCASSAQAGLPTDTQYFGPGTRLTVL.

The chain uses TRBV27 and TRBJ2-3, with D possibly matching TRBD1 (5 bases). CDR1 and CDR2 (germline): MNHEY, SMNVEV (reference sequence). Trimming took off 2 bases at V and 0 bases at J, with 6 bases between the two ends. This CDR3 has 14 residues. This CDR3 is CASSLGQSTDTQYF. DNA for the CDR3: TGTGCCAGCAGTTTAGGACAAAGCACAGATACGCAGTATTTT.

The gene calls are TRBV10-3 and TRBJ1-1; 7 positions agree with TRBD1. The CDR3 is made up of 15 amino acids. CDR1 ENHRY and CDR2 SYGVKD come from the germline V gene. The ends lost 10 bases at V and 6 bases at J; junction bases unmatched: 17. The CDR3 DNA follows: TGTGCCACCACTTCGGCACACAGGGGAAGGGCTGAAGCTTTCTTT. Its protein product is CATTSAHRGRAEAFF.

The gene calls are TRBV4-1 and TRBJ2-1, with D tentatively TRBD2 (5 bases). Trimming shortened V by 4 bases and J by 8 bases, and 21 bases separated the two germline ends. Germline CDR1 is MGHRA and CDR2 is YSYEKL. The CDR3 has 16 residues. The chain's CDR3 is CASSPTPERFSYEQFF. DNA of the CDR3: TGCGCCAGCAGCCCGACCCCCGAGCGGTTTTCGTATGAGCAGTTCTTC.

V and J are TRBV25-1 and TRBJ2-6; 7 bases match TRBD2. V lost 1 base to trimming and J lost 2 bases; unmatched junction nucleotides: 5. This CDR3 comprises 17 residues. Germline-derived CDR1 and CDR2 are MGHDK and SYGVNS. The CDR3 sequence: CASSESWGGPGANVLTF. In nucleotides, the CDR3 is TGTGCCAGCAGTGAATCCTGGGGGGGTCCTGGGGCCAACGTCCTGACTTTC.

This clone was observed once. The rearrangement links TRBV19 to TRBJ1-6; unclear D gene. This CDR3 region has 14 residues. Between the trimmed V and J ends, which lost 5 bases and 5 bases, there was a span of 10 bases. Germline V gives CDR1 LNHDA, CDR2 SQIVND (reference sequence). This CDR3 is CASSYEANNSPLHF. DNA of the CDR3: TGTGCCAGTAGTTACGAAGCAAATAATTCACCCCTCCACTTT. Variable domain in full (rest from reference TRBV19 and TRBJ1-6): DGGITQSPKYLFRKEGQNVTLSCEQNLNHDAMYWYRQDPGQGLRLIYYSQIVNDFQKGDIAEGYSVSREKKESFPLTVTSAQKNPTAFYLCASSYEANNSPLHFGNGTRLTVT.

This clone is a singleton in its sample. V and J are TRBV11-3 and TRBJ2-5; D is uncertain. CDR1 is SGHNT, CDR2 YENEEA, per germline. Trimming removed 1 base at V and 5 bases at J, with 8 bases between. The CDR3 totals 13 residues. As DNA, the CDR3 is TGTGCCAGCAGCTTAGCGGCAGGCGAGACCCAGTACTTC. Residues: CASSLAAGETQYF. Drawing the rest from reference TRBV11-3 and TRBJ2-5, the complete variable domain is EAGVVQSPRYKIIEKKQPVAFWCNPISGHNTLYWYLQNLGQGPELLIRYENEEAVDDSQLPKDRFSAERLKGVDSTLKIQPAELGDSAVYLCASSLAAGETQYFGPGTRLLVL.

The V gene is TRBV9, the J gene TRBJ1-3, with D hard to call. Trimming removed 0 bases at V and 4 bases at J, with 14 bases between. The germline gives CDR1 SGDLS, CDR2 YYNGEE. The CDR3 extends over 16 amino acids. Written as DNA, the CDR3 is TGTGCCAGCAGCGTAGATTCGGTACAAGTGGGAAACACCATATATTTT. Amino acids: CASSVDSVQVGNTIYF. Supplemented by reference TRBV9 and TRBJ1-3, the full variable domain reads DSGVTQTPKHLITATGQRVTLRCSPRSGDLSVYWYQQSLDQGLQFLIQYYNGEERAKGNILERFSAQQFPDLHSELNLSSLELGDSALYFCASSVDSVQVGNTIYFGEGSWLTVV.

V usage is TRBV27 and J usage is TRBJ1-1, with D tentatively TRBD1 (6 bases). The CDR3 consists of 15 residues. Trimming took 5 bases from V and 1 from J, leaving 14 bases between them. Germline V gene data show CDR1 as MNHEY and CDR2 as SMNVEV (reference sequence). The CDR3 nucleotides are TGTGCCAGCAGTCCGATTGGACAGCCGAACACTGAAGCTTTCTTT. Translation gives CASSPIGQPNTEAFF.

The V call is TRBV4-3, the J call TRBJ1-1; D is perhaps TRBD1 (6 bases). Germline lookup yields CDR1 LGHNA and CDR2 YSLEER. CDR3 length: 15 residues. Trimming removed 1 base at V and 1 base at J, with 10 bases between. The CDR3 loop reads CASSQVGGANTEAFF. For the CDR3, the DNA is TGCGCCAGCAGCCAAGTTGGGGGGGCGAACACTGAAGCTTTCTTT.

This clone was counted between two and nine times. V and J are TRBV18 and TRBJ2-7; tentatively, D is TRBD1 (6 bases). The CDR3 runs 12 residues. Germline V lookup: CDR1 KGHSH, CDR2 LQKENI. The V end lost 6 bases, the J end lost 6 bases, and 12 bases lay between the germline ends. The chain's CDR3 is CASSLGGAEQYF. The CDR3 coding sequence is TGTGCCAGCTCGCTAGGGGGTGCCGAGCAGTACTTC.

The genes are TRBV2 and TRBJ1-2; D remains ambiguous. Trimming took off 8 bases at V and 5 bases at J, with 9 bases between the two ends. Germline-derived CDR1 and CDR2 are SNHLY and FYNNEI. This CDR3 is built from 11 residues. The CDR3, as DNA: TGTGCCAGCGAACCGAGATATGGCTACACCTTC. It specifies CASEPRYGYTF.

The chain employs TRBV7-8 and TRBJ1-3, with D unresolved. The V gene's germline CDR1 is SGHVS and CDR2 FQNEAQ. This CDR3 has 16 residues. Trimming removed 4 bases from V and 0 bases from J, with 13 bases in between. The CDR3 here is CASSSPTGFSGNTIYF. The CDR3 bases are TGTGCCAGCAGCTCCCCGACGGGGTTCTCTGGAAACACCATATATTTT.

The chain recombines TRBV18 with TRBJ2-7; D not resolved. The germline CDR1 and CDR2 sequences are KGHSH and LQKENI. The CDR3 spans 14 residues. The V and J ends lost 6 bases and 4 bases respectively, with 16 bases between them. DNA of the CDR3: TGTGCCAGCTCGCTGAGCCGCGGCAGTTACGAGCAGTACTTC. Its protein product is CASSLSRGSYEQYF.

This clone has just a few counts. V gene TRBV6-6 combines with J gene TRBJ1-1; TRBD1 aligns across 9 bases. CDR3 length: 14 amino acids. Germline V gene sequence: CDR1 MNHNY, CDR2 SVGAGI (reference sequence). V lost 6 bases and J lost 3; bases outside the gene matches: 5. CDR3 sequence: CASSRDRADTEAFF. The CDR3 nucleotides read TGTGCCAGCAGCCGGGACAGGGCGGACACTGAAGCTTTCTTT.

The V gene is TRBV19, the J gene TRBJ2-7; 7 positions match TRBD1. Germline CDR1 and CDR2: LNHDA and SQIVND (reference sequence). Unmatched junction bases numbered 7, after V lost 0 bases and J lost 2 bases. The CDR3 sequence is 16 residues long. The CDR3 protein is CASSIDLTGRPYEQYF. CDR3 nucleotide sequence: TGTGCCAGTAGTATAGATCTGACAGGGCGGCCCTACGAGCAGTACTTC.

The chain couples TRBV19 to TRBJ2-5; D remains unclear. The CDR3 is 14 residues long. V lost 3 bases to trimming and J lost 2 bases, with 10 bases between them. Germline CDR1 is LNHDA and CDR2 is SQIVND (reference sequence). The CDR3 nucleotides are TGTGCCAGTAGTATCCCGACGTTACAAGAGACCCAGTACTTC. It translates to CASSIPTLQETQYF.

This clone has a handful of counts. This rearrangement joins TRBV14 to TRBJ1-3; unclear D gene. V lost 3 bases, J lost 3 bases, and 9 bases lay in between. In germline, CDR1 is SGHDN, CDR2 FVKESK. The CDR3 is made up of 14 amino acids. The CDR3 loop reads CASSHRVIGNTIYF. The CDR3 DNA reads TGTGCCAGCAGCCATCGGGTAATTGGAAACACCATATATTTT. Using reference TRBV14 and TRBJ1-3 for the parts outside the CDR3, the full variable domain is EAGVTQFPSHSVIEKGQTVTLRCDPISGHDNLYWYRRVMGKEIKFLLHFVKESKQDESGMPNNRFLAERTGGTYSTLKVQPAELEDSGVYFCASSHRVIGNTIYFGEGSWLTVV.

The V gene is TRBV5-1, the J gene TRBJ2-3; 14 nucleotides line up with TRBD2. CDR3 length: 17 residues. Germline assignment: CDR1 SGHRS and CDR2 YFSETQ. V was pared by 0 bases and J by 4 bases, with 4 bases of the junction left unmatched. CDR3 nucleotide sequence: TGCGCCAGCAGCTTGGCGGGGGGACTAGCGGGAGCAGATACGCAGTATTTT. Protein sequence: CASSLAGGLAGADTQYF.